Ten or more counts support the clone carrying this T cell receptor (beta chain). Its antigen remains unidentified. This record comes from a study of T cells in Graves' hyperthyroidism and ophthalmopathy. Overall study: The initial diagnosis was the point when peripheral blood was collected, ahead of any treatment. Study-wide findings and caveats: In blood, most of the thyroid clonotypes expanded above 0.001 were also present.

Germline CDR1 reads SNHLY; CDR2 reads FYNNEI. The V segment lost 8 bases and the J segment 10 bases; nucleotides outside the gene matches: 16. This CDR3 region has 15 residues. RNA transcripts gave rise to amplified TCR beta CDR3 regions. RT-PCR in the first round (using the HTBI primer set) targeted the TCR CDR3. TCRdb ran MiXCR on the multiplex PCR reads and lists one entry per CDR3 protein. The data hold about 420,000 distinct CDR3 sequences, with approximately 15% observed a single time. Extraction of PBMCs used roughly 9.3 ml of fresh peripheral blood. The TCR originated in a woman aged 18-29 years with Graves' hyperthyroidism. V and J are TRBV2 and TRBJ2-1; 8 positions agree with TRBD2. Sequenced sample: blood. Here the CDR3 reads CASDLGTRKGGEQFF. The CDR3, as DNA: TGTGCCAGCGACCTCGGGACTAGGAAAGGAGGAGAGCAGTTCTTC.